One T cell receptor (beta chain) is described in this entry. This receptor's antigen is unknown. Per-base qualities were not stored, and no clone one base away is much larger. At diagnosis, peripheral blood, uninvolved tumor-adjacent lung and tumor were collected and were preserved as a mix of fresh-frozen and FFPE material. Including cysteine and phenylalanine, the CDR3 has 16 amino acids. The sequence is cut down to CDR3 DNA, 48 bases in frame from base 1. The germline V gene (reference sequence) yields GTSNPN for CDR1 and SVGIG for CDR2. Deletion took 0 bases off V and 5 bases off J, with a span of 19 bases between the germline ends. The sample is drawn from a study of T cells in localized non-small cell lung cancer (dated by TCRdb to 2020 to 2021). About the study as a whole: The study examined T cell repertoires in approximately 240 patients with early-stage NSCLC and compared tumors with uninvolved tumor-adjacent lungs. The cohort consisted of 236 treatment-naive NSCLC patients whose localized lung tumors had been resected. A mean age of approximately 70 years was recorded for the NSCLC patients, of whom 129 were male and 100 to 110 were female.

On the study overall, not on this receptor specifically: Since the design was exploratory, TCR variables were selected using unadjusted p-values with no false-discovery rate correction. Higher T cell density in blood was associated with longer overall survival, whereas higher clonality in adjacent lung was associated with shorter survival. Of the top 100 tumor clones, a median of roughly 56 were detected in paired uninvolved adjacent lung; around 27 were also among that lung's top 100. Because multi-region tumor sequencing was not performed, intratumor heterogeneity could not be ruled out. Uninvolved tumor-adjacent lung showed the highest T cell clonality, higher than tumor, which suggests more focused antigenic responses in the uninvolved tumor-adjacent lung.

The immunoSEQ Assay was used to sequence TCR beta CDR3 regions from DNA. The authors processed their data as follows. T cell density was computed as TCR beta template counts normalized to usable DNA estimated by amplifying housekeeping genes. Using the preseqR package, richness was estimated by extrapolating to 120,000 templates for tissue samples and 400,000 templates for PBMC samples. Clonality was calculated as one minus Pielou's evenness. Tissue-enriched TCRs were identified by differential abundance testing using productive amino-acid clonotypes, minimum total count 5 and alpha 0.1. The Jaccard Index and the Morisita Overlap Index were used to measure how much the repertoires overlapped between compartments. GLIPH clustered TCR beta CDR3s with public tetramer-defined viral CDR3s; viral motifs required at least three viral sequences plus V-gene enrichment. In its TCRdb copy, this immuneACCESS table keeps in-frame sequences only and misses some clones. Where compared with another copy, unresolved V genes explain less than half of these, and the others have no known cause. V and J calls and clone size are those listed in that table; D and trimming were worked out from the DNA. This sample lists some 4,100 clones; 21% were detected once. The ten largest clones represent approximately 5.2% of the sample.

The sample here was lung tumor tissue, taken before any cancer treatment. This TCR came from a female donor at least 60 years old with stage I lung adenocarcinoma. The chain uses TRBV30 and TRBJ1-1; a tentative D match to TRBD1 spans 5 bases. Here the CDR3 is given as CAWSVAGPGARTEAFF. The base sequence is TGTGCCTGGAGTGTAGCGGGACCCGGGGCCCGAACTGAAGCTTTCTTT.